This T cell receptor (beta chain) was identified in a study of identical twins. Using its own MiXCR run on the 5' RACE reads, TCRdb lists one record per CDR3 protein. The table shows approximately 410,000 distinct CDR3 sequences, with 18% occurring only once. This clonotype came up a few times. J lost 3 bases, V lost 6 bases, and 2 bases had no gene match. The CDR3 runs 14 residues. Germline V gene lookup returns CDR1 SEHNR and CDR2 FQNEAQ (reference sequence). This sequence originates from a man aged 45 to 65 in good health. The chain couples TRBV7-9 to TRBJ2-5; 12 positions agree with TRBD2. Sequences were obtained from naive T cells sorted from blood. The CDR3, as DNA: TGTGCCAGCAGACGACTAGCGGGGGAAGAGACCCAGTACTTC. It encodes CASRRLAGEETQYF.